This entry lists 26 T cell receptor beta chains sequenced from one sample in a study of shared clonotypes between healthy human individuals. Generated by immunoSEQ multiplex PCR, the TCRdb table keeps only in-frame clones and is missing some. The sample records about 480,000 clones, 60% to 80% being singletons. Material: PBMCs. The receptor source for this set is a middle-aged woman in good health. Some clones in this sample may be carry-over from other donors' samples.

This clone has just a few counts. This chain uses TRBV6-1 with TRBJ1-1; no clear D gene. The V and J ends lost 6 bases and 1 base respectively, with 9 bases between them. The CDR3 is made up of 13 amino acids. Germline V gives CDR1 MNHNS, CDR2 SASEGT. The CDR3 nucleotides read TGTGCCAGCAGGCAACAGCCGAACACTGAAGCTTTCTTT. This encodes CASRQQPNTEAFF.

In DNA, the CDR3 is TGTGCCAGCAGTGAAATTAGACTAGCGGGGGGAGAGACCCAGTACTTC. Its protein is CASSEIRLAGGETQYF. V usage is TRBV6-1 and J usage is TRBJ2-5, with TRBD2 matching 13 bases. The V segment lost 2 bases and the J segment 4 bases; nucleotides outside the gene matches: 4. From germline, CDR1 is MNHNS and CDR2 SASEGT. The CDR3 length is 16 residues.

The J gene is TRBJ1-1, the V gene TRBV28; 9 nucleotides match TRBD1. The CDR3 spans 16 residues. J lost 4 bases, V lost 6 bases, and 12 bases had no gene match. Germline CDR1 is MDHEN and CDR2 is SYDVKM. The DNA of the CDR3 is TGTGCCAGCAGCCCTTACAGGGGGCGGCGGGGCACTGAAGCTTTCTTT. This encodes CASSPYRGRRGTEAFF.

This clone was seen just once. The V and J genes are TRBV19 and TRBJ2-7; either TRBD1 or TRBD2 may supply D (5 bases each). This CDR3 is built from 13 residues. V gave up 4 bases and J gave up 7 bases, with 14 bases separating them. From germline, CDR1 is LNHDA and CDR2 SQIVND (reference sequence). The CDR3 sequence: CASSTGTPGEQYF. The CDR3 DNA sequence: TGTGCCAGTAGTACCGGGACCCCAGGGGAGCAGTACTTC. The full variable domain, its missing parts supplied by reference TRBV19 and TRBJ2-7, is DGGITQSPKYLFRKEGQNVTLSCEQNLNHDAMYWYRQDPGQGLRLIYYSQIVNDFQKGDIAEGYSVSREKKESFPLTVTSAQKNPTAFYLCASSTGTPGEQYFGPGTRLTVT.

This chain links TRBV20-1 with TRBJ1-2; D is ambiguous. This CDR3 has 11 residues. Germline CDR1 is DFQATT and CDR2 is SNEGSKA (reference sequence). V was cut by 3 bases and J by 6 bases, with 8 bases left in between. CDR3 in amino acids: CSARSIHGYTF. In DNA form, the CDR3 reads TGCAGTGCTAGGTCCATCCATGGCTACACCTTC.

J is TRBJ1-3 and V is TRBV5-4; TRBD1 might be the D (5 bases). The V gene's germline CDR1 is SGHNT and CDR2 YYREEE (reference sequence). There are 15 residues in the CDR3. Trimming removed 1 base from V and 2 bases from J, with 10 bases in between. CDR3 sequence reads: CASSLSGGPGNTIYF. The CDR3 DNA reads TGTGCCAGCAGCTTGAGTGGGGGACCTGGAAACACCATATATTTT.

The chain couples TRBV7-3 to TRBJ2-3; TRBD2 aligns across 7 bases. Germline lookup yields CDR1 SGHTA and CDR2 FQGTGA. This CDR3 is 16 amino acids long. V shed 3 bases, J shed 5 bases, and the junction held 11 bases outside the gene matches. CDR3 in DNA: TGTGCCAGCAGCTTCTCGAGCGGGAATGGTGGAGATACGCAGTATTTT. Translated, it gives CASSFSSGNGGDTQYF.

The chain combines TRBV6-1 with TRBJ1-5; 8 positions match TRBD1. CDR1 and CDR2 from the germline V gene are MNHNS and SASEGT. This CDR3 comprises 15 residues. Germline trimming cut 5 bases from V and 2 bases from J; bases unmatched to any gene: 5. CDR3 DNA sequence: TGTGCCAGCAGTATACAACAGGGGGGCAATCAGCCCCAGCATTTT. This gives the protein CASSIQQGGNQPQHF.

This clone has just one count. The chain uses TRBV7-2 and TRBJ2-7; D is perhaps TRBD2 (6 bases). V dropped 4 bases and J dropped 6 bases, with 13 bases sitting between them. The CDR3 is 13 residues long. In germline, CDR1 is SGHTA, CDR2 FQGNSA. The CDR3 spells CASSWRGRVEQYF. CDR3 bases: TGTGCCAGCAGCTGGAGGGGTAGGGTCGAGCAGTACTTC. Full variable domain (remainder filled in from reference TRBV7-2 and TRBJ2-7): GAGVSQSPSNKVTEKGKDVELRCDPISGHTALYWYRQSLGQGLEFLIYFQGNSAPDKSGLPSDRFSAERTGGSVSTLTIQRTQQEDSAVYLCASSWRGRVEQYFGPGTRLTVT.

This chain joins TRBV10-3 and TRBJ1-1; no firm D call. Germline CDR1 ENHRY, CDR2 SYGVKD. The CDR3 runs to 13 residues. Trimming took 5 bases from V and 3 from J, leaving 10 bases between them. The CDR3 loop is CAISRLVDTEAFF. CDR3 bases: TGTGCCATCAGTAGGCTGGTCGACACTGAAGCTTTCTTT.

The V and J genes are TRBV7-6 and TRBJ2-1; 12 nucleotides match TRBD2. Germline values: CDR1 SGHVS, CDR2 FNYEAQ. The CDR3 sequence is 16 residues long. With 5 bases clipped from V and 6 bases from J, the junction kept 8 bases outside the gene matches. The CDR3 DNA reads TGTGCCAGCAGCAGCTCGCCGGGACTAGCGGGCAATGAGCAGTTCTTC. Its protein is CASSSSPGLAGNEQFF.

Only one count was recorded for this clone. V is TRBV7-9 and J is TRBJ2-4; 10 bases line up with TRBD2. The J segment lost 6 bases and the V segment lost 5 bases, leaving 7 bases of the junction unmatched. CDR3 length: 15 residues. Germline CDR1 reads SEHNR; CDR2 reads FQNEAQ (reference sequence). The CDR3 spells CASSRPGLAINIQYF. DNA for the CDR3: TGTGCCAGCAGCCGGCCGGGACTAGCGATAAACATTCAGTACTTC.

In regard to this clone: A far larger clone is off by one base, so a read error is likely. The CDR3 nucleotides are TGTGCCAGCAACCCGACAGGGAACTATGGCTACACCTTC. Its translation is CASNPTGNYGYTF. The chain links TRBV21-1 to TRBJ1-2; no DNA check was done on the table's D call, TRBD1. TRBV21-1 is labeled a pseudogene. The CDR3 extends over 13 amino acids.

The V gene is TRBV15, the J gene TRBJ2-7; the match to TRBD2 covers 13 bases. The CDR3 loop spans 19 amino acids. Germline trimming cut 0 bases from V and 1 base from J; bases unmatched to any gene: 9. The V gene's germline CDR1 is LNHNV and CDR2 YYDKDF (reference sequence). In DNA form, the CDR3 reads TGTGCCACCAGCAGAGATGTCGGAGGACTAGCGGGAGTTTCCTACGAGCAGTACTTC. Its translation: CATSRDVGGLAGVSYEQYF.

This clone appeared many times. The genes are TRBV6-6 and TRBJ1-2, with 9 bases identical to TRBD1. V shed 4 bases, J shed 7 bases, and the junction held 10 bases outside the gene matches. This CDR3 is built from 15 residues. Germline V CDR1 and CDR2: MNHNY, SVGAGI (reference sequence). CDR3 residues: CASSSPGTGLFGYTF. CDR3 nucleotide sequence: TGTGCCAGCAGTTCCCCCGGGACAGGGTTGTTTGGCTACACCTTC.

This clone showed up just once. The J gene is TRBJ1-2, the V gene TRBV2; D gene ambiguous. CDR1 and CDR2 (germline): SNHLY, FYNNEI. The V gene lost 6 bases and the J gene lost 2 bases, with 7 bases spanning the gap. This CDR3 region has 12 residues. This CDR3 is CASRGGNYGYTF. The CDR3 DNA sequence: TGTGCCAGCAGGGGAGGAAACTATGGCTACACCTTC.

V usage is TRBV20-1 and J usage is TRBJ2-7, with D possibly being TRBD2 (6 bases). V lost 3 bases and J lost 13, with 16 bases in between. CDR3 length: 11 residues. Germline assignment: CDR1 DFQATT and CDR2 SNEGSKA (reference sequence). DNA for the CDR3: TGCAGTGCTAGTTCGGGGGAGGACTCCTACTTC. Residues: CSASSGEDSYF.

This chain uses TRBV23-1 with TRBJ2-7; 13 bases are shared with TRBD2. TRBV23-1 is classed as an ORF, of uncertain function. Trimming at V came to 1 base and at J to 0 bases, leaving 0 bases not matched to a gene. The CDR3 contains 16 residues. This CDR3 is CASSQWTSGSSYEQYF. The CDR3 region has the DNA TGCGCCAGCAGTCAATGGACTAGCGGGAGCTCCTACGAGCAGTACTTC.

The chain joins TRBV28 to TRBJ2-7; TRBD1 matches 12 bases. The CDR3 consists of 16 residues. V dropped 7 bases and J dropped 6; count of bases not matched to a gene: 13. Germline CDR1 is MDHEN and CDR2 is SYDVKM. CDR3 loop: CASNPPQGQGAGEQYF. The CDR3 nucleotides are TGTGCCAGCAACCCCCCTCAGGGACAGGGGGCTGGCGAGCAGTACTTC.

DNA for the CDR3: TGTGCCACCAGCAGAACCTCAGGGACACCACCGAACGAGCAGTACTTC. Translated, it gives CATSRTSGTPPNEQYF. This chain connects TRBV15 to TRBJ2-7; D might be TRBD1 (6 bases). CDR3 size: 16 residues. The germline V gene encodes CDR1 LNHNV and CDR2 YYDKDF (reference sequence). Trimming took off 2 bases at V and 5 bases at J, with 19 bases between the two ends.

This sequence joins TRBV19 and TRBJ2-1; TRBD2 agrees at 9 bases. Per germline, CDR1 LNHDA and CDR2 SQIVND (reference sequence). The CDR3 extends over 13 amino acids. Trimming cost V 9 bases and J 8 bases; bases outside gene matches: 8. In DNA form, the CDR3 reads TGTGCCAGCGTCGGACTAGCGTCCCATGAGCAGTTCTTC. It specifies CASVGLASHEQFF. Filled out from reference TRBV19 and TRBJ2-1, the complete variable domain reads DGGITQSPKYLFRKEGQNVTLSCEQNLNHDAMYWYRQDPGQGLRLIYYSQIVNDFQKGDIAEGYSVSREKKESFPLTVTSAQKNPTAFYLCASVGLASHEQFFGPGTRLTVL.

This clone has more than one count but fewer than ten. The chain recombines TRBV6-1 with TRBJ2-6; D not certain. The V gene's germline CDR1 is MNHNS and CDR2 SASEGT. V lost 1 base and J lost 0, with 7 bases in between. This CDR3 has 16 residues. CDR3 in DNA: TGTGCCAGCAGTGAAGAGGGTGGCTCTGGGGCCAACGTCCTGACTTTC. The encoded protein is CASSEEGGSGANVLTF.

The chain carries TRBV2 and TRBJ1-3; D is possibly TRBD1 (6 bases). The germline gives CDR1 SNHLY, CDR2 FYNNEI. V was trimmed by 6 bases and J by 4 bases, leaving 13 bases between them. This CDR3 contains 14 residues. The CDR3, as DNA: TGTGCCAGCAGCATCAGGGGCCCGGGAAACACCATATATTTT. It yields the protein CASSIRGPGNTIYF.

The count of this clone is one. Here the CDR3 reads CATSRAVGTLRYEQYF. As DNA, the CDR3 is TGTGCCACCAGCAGAGCAGTGGGGACACTCCGCTACGAGCAGTACTTC. The chain is built from TRBV15 and TRBJ2-7, with D perhaps TRBD1 (6 bases). Germline CDR1 reads LNHNV; CDR2 reads YYDKDF (reference sequence). The CDR3 contains 16 residues. Trimming took 1 base from V and 3 from J, leaving 16 bases between them. Full variable domain (remainder filled in from reference TRBV15 and TRBJ2-7): DAMVIQNPRYQVTQFGKPVTLSCSQTLNHNVMYWYQQKSSQAPKLLFHYYDKDFNNEADTPDNFQSRRPNTSFCFLDIRSPGLGDTAMYLCATSRAVGTLRYEQYFGPGTRLTVT.

For the CDR3, the DNA is TGCGCCAGCAGCTTGGCCTCGGGAGTAGGGACAGATACGCAGTATTTT. It is translated as CASSLASGVGTDTQYF. The chain couples TRBV5-1 to TRBJ2-3; TRBD2 is a possible D gene (6 bases). CDR1 and CDR2 (germline): SGHRS, YFSETQ. V lost 0 bases and J 3 bases, leaving 14 bases between the germline ends. CDR3 length: 16 amino acids.

The CDR3 nucleotides are TGTGCCAGCAGTTTATCGATCAGGGGGCCATCCTATGGCTACACCTTC. Translating it yields CASSLSIRGPSYGYTF. J is TRBJ1-2 and V is TRBV27; TRBD1 matches at 8 bases. The CDR3 contains 16 residues. Per the germline V gene, CDR1 is MNHEY and CDR2 is SMNVEV (reference sequence). The V and J ends lost 0 bases and 4 bases, in that order; junction bases with no gene match: 7.